This TCR beta chain stems from a study of PD-1 blockade in classical Hodgkin lymphoma. Background on the study: The study gave patients nivolumab 3 mg/kg intravenously every 2 weeks. Study conclusions and caveats: The drivers behind the repertoire differences, possibly disease activity or prior therapy, remain undefined. Those achieving complete response showed baseline diversity like newly diagnosed patients. Newly diagnosed patients were reported to exhibit reduced baseline TCR diversity relative to healthy donors.

A remark on this clone: Antigen unknown.

The junction had 6 bases not matched to a gene; V was cut back by 3 bases and J by 4 bases. Per germline, CDR1 LGHNA and CDR2 YNFKEQ. This CDR3 comprises 16 residues. Relapse after autologous stem cell transplantation occurred in every patient, and brentuximab vedotin exposure varied. The data were produced by immunoSEQ multiplex PCR, yet TCRdb's version contains in-frame clones alone and is incomplete. The sample lists about 90,000 clones; 80% to 90% were seen once. The sequenced sample was peripheral blood mononuclear cells (PBMCs), obtained before the second cycle of nivolumab. J is TRBJ2-7 and V is TRBV4-2; 13 bases fit TRBD2. The origin of this receptor is a human donor with classical Hodgkin lymphoma. CDR3 sequence (DNA): TGTGCCAGCAGCCAGGAACTAGCGGGAGGGCCTTACGAGCAGTACTTC. Its translation is CASSQELAGGPYEQYF.